The source of this T cell receptor beta chain is a study of neoadjuvant anti-PD-1 for oral cavity cancer. Study-level points and caveats: Greater tumor shrinkage accompanied bigger post-treatment sizes of preexisting clones.

Documented time point: after neoadjuvant nivolumab, at surgical resection. Note on this clone: Its antigen is unidentified.

Tumor libraries mostly used approximately 4.9 ug genomic DNA, two replicates each. TCRdb's copy holds only in-frame clones and misses some; the assay was immunoSEQ multiplex PCR. The sample contains around 25,000 clones, 25% to 30% of which appear only once. The source of this sequence is a person aged 35-79 years with oral cavity squamous cell carcinoma. Source: tumor tissue, taken after nivolumab (anti-PD-1) treatment.

The CDR3 DNA follows: TGTGCCAGCAGCTTAGCGCAACAGATAACTAACTATGGCTACACCTTC. Protein: CASSLAQQITNYGYTF. The chain employs TRBV7-9 and TRBJ1-2; no clear D. This CDR3 region has 16 residues. The ends were cut back, 0 bases at V and 0 bases at J, with 11 bases in the middle. Germline CDR1 is SEHNR and CDR2 is FQNEAQ (reference sequence).